This record concerns one T cell receptor (beta chain) sequence. The antigen is unknown. It was with a sample-barcoded 5' primer and a J-beta primer mix that a second PCR of about 6 to 12 cycles was run. Every cDNA was tagged by a template-switch adaptor with 12 random nucleotides. A minimum of 2.5 million CDR3-containing paired-end reads was obtained for each sample. Each CDR3 protein is one row after TCRdb ran MiXCR on the 5' RACE reads. The repertoire holds about 670,000 distinct CDR3 sequences, with roughly 43% as singletons. This CDR3 region has 15 residues. CDR1 and CDR2 from the germline V gene are SGDLS and YYNGEE. The junction had 5 bases not matched to a gene; V was cut back by 4 bases and J by 0 bases. This entry is derived from a study of blood T cells in healthy people across ages. Study-level points and caveats: The unsorted PBMCs prevented any conclusive comparison of naive versus antigen-experienced cells. Significant beta diversity loss was already apparent by age roughly 44, declining roughly linearly.

The sample consisted of blood. V gene TRBV9 combines with J gene TRBJ2-5; 8 positions agree with TRBD1. The clonotype originates from a man older than 75 in good health. CDR3 nucleotides: TGTGCCAGCAGCCTACGGGACAGGTACCAAGAGACCCAGTACTTC. Translating it yields CASSLRDRYQETQYF.